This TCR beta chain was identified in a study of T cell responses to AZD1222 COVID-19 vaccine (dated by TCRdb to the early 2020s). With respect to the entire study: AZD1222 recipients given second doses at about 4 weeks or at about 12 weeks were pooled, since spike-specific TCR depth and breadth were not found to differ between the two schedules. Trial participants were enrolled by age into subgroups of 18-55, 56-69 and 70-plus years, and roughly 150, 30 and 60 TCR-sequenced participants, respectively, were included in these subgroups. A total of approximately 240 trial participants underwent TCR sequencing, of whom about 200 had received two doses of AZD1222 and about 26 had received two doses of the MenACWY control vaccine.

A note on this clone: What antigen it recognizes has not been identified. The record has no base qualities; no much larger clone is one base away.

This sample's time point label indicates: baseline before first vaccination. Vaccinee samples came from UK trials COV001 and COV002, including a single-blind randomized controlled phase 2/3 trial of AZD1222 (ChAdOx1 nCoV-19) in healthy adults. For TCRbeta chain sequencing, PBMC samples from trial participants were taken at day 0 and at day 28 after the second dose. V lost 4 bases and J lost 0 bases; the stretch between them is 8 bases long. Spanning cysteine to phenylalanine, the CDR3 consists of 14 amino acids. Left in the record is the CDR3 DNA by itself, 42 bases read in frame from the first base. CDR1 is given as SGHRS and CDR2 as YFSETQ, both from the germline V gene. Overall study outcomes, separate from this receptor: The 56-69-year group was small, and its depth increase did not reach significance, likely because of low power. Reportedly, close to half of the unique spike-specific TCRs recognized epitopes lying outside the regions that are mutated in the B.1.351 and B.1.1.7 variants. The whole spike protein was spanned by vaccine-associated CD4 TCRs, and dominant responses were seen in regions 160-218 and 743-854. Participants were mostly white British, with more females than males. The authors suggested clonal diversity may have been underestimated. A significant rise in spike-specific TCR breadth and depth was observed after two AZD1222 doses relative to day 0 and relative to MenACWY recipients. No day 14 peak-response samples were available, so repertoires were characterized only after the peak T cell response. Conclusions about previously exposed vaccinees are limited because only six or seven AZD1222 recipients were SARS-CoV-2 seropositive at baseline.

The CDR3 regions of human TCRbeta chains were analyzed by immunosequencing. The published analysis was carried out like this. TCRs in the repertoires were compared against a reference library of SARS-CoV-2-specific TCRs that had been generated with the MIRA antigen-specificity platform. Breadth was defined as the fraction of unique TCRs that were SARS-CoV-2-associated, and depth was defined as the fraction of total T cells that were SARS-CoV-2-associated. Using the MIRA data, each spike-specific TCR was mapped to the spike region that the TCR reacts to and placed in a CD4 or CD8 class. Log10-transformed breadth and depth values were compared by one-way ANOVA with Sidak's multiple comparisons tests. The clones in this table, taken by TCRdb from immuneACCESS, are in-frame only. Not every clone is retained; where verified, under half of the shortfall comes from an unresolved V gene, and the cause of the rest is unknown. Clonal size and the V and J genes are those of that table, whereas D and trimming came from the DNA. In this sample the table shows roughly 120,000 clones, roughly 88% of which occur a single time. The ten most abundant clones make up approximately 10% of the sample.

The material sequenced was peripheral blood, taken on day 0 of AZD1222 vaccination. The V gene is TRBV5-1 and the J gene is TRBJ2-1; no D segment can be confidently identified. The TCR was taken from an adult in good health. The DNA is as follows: TGCGCCAGCAGCAACACGGGCTCCTACAATGAGCAGTTCTTC. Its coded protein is CASSNTGSYNEQFF.